This T cell receptor (beta chain) was profiled in a study of blood T cell repertoires in COVID-19. On the study more broadly: The United States, Italy and Spain supplied acute and convalescent COVID-19 samples. From T cells, B-cell-depleted T cells, or PBMCs came the material, which was cDNA or gDNA.

The V and J ends lost 4 bases and 4 bases respectively, with 7 bases between them. CDR3 size: 11 residues. CDR1 is SQVTM, CDR2 ANQGSEA, per germline. Per the study methods: Amplification of reference gene primers provided the estimated nucleated cell counts. Sequenced by immunoSEQ multiplex PCR; TCRdb stores in-frame clones only, minus some. V and J calls and clone size are as listed in that table; D and trimming were resolved from the DNA. The sample lists some 90,000 clones; less than 90% were seen once. The sequence derives from an elderly woman with acute or convalescent COVID-19. The sequenced sample was peripheral blood. V and J are TRBV29-1 and TRBJ1-2; D uncertain. CDR3 in DNA: TGCAGCGTTGGCGGCAGCTATGGCTACACCTTC. It is translated as CSVGGSYGYTF.